This T cell receptor (beta chain) was sequenced for a study of somatic mutations in cytotoxic T cells in rheumatoid arthritis. The overall study: The researchers flow-sorted some T-cell populations stained with V beta antibodies and got nearly 100% purity, and these included V beta1+ cells sequenced for TCRB.

CDR3 length equals 15 residues. Per the germline V gene, CDR1 is SEHNR and CDR2 is FQNEAQ (reference sequence). The V end was cut by 5 bases, the J end by 3 bases, with 14 bases between. Magnetic beads with positive selection isolated CD4+ and CD8+ fractions, whose purity was verified by flow cytometry. Using immunoSEQ multiplex PCR, the repertoire was profiled, and TCRdb retains in-frame clones only, with some absent. The data contain 7,100 or so clones, about four fifths of them singletons. This chain links TRBV7-9 with TRBJ1-5, with D possibly TRBD1 on 6 matching bases. The TCR sequence derives from an adult with rheumatoid arthritis. Sample: CD8+ T cells sorted from blood. The CDR3 DNA sequence: TGTGCCAGCAGCGGGGGGGGGCGATACAATCAGCCCCAGCATTTT. Its protein product is CASSGGGRYNQPQHF.